The clone carrying this T cell receptor beta chain has ten or more counts. CDR1 is SGHRS, CDR2 YFSETQ, per germline. The V and J ends lost 10 bases and 0 bases respectively, with 13 bases between them. The CDR3 spans 14 residues. HTBI primers from iRepertoire and Arm-PCR of CDR3 regions yielded the TCR beta libraries. TCRdb recomputed calls from the multiplex PCR reads with MiXCR, one row per CDR3 protein. The sample lists about 420,000 distinct CDR3 sequences; about 15% were seen once. Time point here: newly diagnosed GD, antithyroid drugs for less than 3 months. PBMC RNA was the source of the TCR library. The source of the sample is a study of regulatory T cells in long-lasting Graves disease. These records were also assigned to another study, of T cells in Graves' hyperthyroidism and ophthalmopathy.

The chain recombines TRBV5-1 with TRBJ2-2; D unclear. This specimen was peripheral blood mononuclear cells (PBMCs), taken at new diagnosis, from a patient treated with antithyroid drugs. The TCR comes from a woman between 18 and 30 years old with Graves disease. CDR3 nucleotides: TGCGCCGCGGCTAGAACTACGAACACCGGGGAGCTGTTTTTT. Its translation is CAAARTTNTGELFF.